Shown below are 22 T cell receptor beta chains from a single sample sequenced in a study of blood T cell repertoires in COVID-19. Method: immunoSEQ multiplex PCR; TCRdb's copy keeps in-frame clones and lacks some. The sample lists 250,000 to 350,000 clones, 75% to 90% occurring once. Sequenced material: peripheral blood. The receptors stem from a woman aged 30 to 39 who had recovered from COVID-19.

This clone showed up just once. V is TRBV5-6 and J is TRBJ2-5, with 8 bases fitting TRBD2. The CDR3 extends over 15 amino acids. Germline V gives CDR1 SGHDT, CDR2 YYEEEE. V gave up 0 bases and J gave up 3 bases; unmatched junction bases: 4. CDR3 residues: CASSLAGGGEETQYF. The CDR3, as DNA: TGTGCCAGCAGCTTGGCGGGAGGGGGAGAAGAGACCCAGTACTTC.

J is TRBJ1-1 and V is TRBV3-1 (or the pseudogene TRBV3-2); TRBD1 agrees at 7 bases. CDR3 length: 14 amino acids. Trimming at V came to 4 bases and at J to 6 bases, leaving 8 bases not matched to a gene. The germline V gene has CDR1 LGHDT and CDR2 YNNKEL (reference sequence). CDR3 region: CASSLRDSVPEAFF. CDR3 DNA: TGTGCCAGCAGCCTCCGGGACAGCGTACCTGAAGCTTTCTTT.

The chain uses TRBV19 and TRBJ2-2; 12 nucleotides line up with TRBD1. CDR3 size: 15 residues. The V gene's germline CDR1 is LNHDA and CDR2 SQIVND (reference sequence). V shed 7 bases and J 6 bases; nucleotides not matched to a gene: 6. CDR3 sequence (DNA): TGTGCCAGTAATTGGGGACAGGGGGCGGCCGGGGAGCTGTTTTTT. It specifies CASNWGQGAAGELFF. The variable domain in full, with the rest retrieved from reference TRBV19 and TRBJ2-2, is DGGITQSPKYLFRKEGQNVTLSCEQNLNHDAMYWYRQDPGQGLRLIYYSQIVNDFQKGDIAEGYSVSREKKESFPLTVTSAQKNPTAFYLCASNWGQGAAGELFFGEGSRLTVL.

CDR3 sequence (DNA): TGTGCCAGCAGCCGTGCGACCGGGACTTTCGAAGAAAAACTGTTTTTT. It encodes CASSRATGTFEEKLFF. V and J are TRBV3-1 (or the pseudogene TRBV3-2) and TRBJ1-4; D perhaps matches TRBD1 (5 bases). Trimming left V 4 bases short and J 8 bases short, with 20 bases between. The CDR3 loop spans 16 amino acids. Per the germline V gene, CDR1 is LGHDT and CDR2 is YNNKEL (reference sequence).

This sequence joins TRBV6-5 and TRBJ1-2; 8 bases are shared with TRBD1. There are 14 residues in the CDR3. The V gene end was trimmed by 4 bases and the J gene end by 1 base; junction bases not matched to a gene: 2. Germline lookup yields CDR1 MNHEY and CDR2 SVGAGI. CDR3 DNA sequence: TGTGCCAGCAGTTTGGACAGGGTTAACTATGGCTACACCTTC. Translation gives CASSLDRVNYGYTF.

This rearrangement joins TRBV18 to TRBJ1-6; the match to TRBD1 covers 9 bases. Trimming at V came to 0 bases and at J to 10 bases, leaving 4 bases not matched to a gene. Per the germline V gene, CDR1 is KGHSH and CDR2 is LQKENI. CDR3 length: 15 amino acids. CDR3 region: CASSPPGQGGSPLHF. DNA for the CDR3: TGTGCCAGCTCACCACCGGGACAGGGTGGCTCACCCCTCCACTTT.

The CDR3 nucleotides are TGTGCCAGCAGCTCCGCCCCCGGGACTCTCCAGTTCTTC. Its translation: CASSSAPGTLQFF. The chain links TRBV5-8 to TRBJ2-1, with D tentatively TRBD2 (6 bases). Germline V gives CDR1 SGHTS, CDR2 YDEGEE. Trimming cost V 3 bases and J 13 bases, with 17 bases left between them. This CDR3 region has 13 residues.

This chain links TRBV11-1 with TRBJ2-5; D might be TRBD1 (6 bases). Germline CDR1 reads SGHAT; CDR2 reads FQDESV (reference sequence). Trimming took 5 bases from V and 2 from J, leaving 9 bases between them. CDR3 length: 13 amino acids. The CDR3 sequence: CASSRTEQETQYF. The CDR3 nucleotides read TGTGCCAGCAGCCGGACAGAACAAGAGACCCAGTACTTC.

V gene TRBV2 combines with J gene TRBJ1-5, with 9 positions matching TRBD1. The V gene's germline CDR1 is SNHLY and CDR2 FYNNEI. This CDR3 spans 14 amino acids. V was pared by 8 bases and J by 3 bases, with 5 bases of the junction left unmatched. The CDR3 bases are TGTGCCAGCCGGGACAGGGATTACAATCAGCCCCAGCATTTT. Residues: CASRDRDYNQPQHF.

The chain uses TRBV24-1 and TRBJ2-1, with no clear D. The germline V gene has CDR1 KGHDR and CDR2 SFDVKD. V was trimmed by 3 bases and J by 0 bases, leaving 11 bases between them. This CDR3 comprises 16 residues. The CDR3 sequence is CATSDLPSSSYNEQFF. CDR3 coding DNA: TGTGCCACCAGTGATCTCCCATCTAGCTCCTACAATGAGCAGTTCTTC.

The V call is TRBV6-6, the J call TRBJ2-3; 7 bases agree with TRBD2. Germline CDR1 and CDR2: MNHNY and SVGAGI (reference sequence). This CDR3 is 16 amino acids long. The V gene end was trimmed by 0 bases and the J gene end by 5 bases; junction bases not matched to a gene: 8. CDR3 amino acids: CASSYSRRGWLDTQYF. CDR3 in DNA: TGTGCCAGCAGTTACTCGAGGCGGGGGTGGTTAGATACGCAGTATTTT.

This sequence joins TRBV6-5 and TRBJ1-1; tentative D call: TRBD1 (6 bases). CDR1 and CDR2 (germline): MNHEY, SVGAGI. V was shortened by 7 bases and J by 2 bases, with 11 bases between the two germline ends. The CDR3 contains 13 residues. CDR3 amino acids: CASKKQGNTEAFF. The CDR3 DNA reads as TGTGCCAGCAAGAAACAGGGTAACACTGAAGCTTTCTTT.

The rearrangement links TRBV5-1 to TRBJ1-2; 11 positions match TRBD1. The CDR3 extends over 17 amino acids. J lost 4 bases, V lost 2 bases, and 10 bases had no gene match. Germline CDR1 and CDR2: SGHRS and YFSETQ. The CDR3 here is CASSFAGQGALTYGYTF. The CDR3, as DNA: TGCGCCAGCAGCTTCGCCGGACAGGGGGCGCTGACCTATGGCTACACCTTC.

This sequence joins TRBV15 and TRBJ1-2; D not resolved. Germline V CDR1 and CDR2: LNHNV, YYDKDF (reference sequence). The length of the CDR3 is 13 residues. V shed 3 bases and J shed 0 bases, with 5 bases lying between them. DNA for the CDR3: TGTGCCACCAGCAGTACAGCTAACTATGGCTACACCTTC. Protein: CATSSTANYGYTF.

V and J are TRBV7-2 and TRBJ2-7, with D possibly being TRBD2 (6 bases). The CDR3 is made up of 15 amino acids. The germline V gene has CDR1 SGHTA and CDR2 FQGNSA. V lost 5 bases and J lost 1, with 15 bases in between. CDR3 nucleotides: TGTGCCAGCAGCGCCGGGGGTCTGGGTTCCTACGAGCAGTACTTC. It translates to CASSAGGLGSYEQYF.

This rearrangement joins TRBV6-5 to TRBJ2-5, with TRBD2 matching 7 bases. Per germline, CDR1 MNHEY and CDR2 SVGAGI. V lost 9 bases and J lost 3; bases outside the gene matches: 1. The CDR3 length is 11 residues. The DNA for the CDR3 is TGTGCCAGTGGGGGGGAAGAGACCCAGTACTTC. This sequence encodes CASGGEETQYF.

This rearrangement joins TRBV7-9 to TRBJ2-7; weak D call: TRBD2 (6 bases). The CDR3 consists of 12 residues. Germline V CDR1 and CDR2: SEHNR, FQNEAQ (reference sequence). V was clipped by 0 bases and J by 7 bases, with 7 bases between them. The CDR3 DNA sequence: TGTGCCAGCAGCTTAGCTGGAGGGGAGCAGTACTTC. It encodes CASSLAGGEQYF.

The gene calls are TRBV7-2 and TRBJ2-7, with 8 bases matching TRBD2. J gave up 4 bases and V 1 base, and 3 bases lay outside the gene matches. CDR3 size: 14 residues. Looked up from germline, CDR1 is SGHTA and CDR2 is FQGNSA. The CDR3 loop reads CASSLGSGGYEQYF. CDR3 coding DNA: TGTGCCAGCAGCTTAGGGAGCGGGGGATACGAGCAGTACTTC.

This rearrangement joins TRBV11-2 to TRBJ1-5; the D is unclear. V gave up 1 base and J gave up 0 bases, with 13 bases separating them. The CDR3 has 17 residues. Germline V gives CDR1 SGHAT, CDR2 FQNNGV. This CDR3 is CASSLVRLQSSNQPQHF. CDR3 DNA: TGTGCCAGCAGCTTAGTGCGACTCCAGTCTAGCAATCAGCCCCAGCATTTT.

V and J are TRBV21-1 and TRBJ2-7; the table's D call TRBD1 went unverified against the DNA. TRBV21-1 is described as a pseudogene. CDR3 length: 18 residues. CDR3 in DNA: TGTGCCAGCAGCAAAGCGAAGAATCGGGACAAGGGGTCCTACGAGCAGTACTTC. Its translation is CASSKAKNRDKGSYEQYF.

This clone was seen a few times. The CDR3 sequence is CASSDSGGGAADTQYF. The CDR3 DNA reads as TGTGCCAGCAGTGACTCTGGCGGGGGGGCCGCAGATACGCAGTATTTT. This chain links TRBV6-4 with TRBJ2-3; 9 bases match TRBD2. The germline gives CDR1 MRHNA, CDR2 SNTAGT. This CDR3 contains 16 residues. Trimming removed 0 bases from V and 4 bases from J; junction bases left unmatched: 5.

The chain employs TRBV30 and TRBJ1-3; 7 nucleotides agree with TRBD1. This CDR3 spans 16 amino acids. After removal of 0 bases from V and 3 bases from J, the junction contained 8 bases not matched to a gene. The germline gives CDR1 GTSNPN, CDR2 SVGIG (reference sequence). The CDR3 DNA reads TGTGCCTGGAGTGTACCTCCGACAGGGATTGGAAACACCATATATTTT. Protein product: CAWSVPPTGIGNTIYF.